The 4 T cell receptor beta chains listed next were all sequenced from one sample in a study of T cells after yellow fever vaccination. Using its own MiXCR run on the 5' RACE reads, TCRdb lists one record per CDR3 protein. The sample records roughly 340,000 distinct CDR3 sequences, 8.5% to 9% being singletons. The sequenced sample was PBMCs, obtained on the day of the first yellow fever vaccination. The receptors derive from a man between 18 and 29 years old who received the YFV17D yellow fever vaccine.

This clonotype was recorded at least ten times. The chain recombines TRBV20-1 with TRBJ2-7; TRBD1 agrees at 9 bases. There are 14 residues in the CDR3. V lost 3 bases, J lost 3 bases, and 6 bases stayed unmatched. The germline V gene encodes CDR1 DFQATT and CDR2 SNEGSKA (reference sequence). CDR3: CSARKDRGYYEQYF. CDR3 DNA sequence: TGCAGTGCTAGGAAGGACAGGGGATACTACGAGCAGTACTTC.

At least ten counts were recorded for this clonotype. The CDR3 bases are TGTGCCACGGTGGACGAGGTCTCCGAGCAGTACTTC. Protein sequence: CATVDEVSEQYF. The chain links TRBV7-9 to TRBJ2-7; D gene unclear. Germline V gives CDR1 SEHNR, CDR2 FQNEAQ (reference sequence). This CDR3 has 12 residues. Trimming left V 10 bases short and J 6 bases short, with 16 bases between.

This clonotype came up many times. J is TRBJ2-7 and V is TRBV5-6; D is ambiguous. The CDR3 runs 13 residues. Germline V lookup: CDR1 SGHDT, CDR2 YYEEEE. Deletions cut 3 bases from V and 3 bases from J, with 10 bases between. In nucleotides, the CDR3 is TGTGCCAGCAGCTCGGGCAGAAACTACGAGCAGTACTTC. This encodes CASSSGRNYEQYF.

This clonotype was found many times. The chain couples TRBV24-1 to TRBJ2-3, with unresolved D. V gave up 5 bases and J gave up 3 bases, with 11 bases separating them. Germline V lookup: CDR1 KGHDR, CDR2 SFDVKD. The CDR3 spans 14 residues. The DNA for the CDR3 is TGTGCCACCAGTGGGGTAGGGTCAACAGATACGCAGTATTTT. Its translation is CATSGVGSTDTQYF.